This entry describes one T cell receptor (beta chain). Germline CDR1 MNHEY, CDR2 SMNVEV (reference sequence). The CDR3 totals 15 residues. The ends lost 7 bases at V and 3 bases at J; junction bases unmatched: 9. The data were obtained in a study of T cell changes during pregnancy in multiple sclerosis. TCRdb's table, derived via immunoSEQ multiplex PCR, lists solely in-frame clones and lacks some. Among 40,000 to 50,000 clones listed, almost 95% were seen once. The sequence came from a female donor with multiple sclerosis, enrolled in a pregnancy study. Sample: CD8+ T cells from peripheral blood mononuclear cells, taken in the third trimester of pregnancy. The chain has TRBV27 and TRBJ2-7; 10 bases align to TRBD2. The CDR3 coding sequence is TGTGCCAGCACCCCAAGCGGGAGGGCCCACTACGAGCAGTACTTC. Protein: CASTPSGRAHYEQYF.